The 15 T cell receptor beta chains in this list originate from one sample, sequenced in a study of CXCR3-negative and CXCR3-positive naive CD8 T cells. The libraries of TRB cDNA were constructed through 5' RACE using UMI labels. After re-calling the 5' RACE reads, TCRdb lists one entry per CDR3 protein, DNA absent. The sample has 100,000 to 150,000 distinct CDR3 sequences. Whole-study findings and limits: CXCR3-negative naive cells had less hydrophobic TRB CDR3s than did CXCR3-positive naive cells.

Which antigens these TCRs recognize remains unknown. The sample comprised naive CXCR3+ CD8+ T cells from blood. Subset described: CD45RO-CCR7+CD27+CD95- naive CD8+ T cells expressing CXCR3 (TNR3+). These receptors were obtained from a human donor in good health. Some clones in this sample may be carry-over from other donors' samples.

This chain links TRBV6-6 with TRBJ1-1. The CDR3 has 13 amino acids. CDR1 and CDR2 from the germline V gene are MNHNY and SVGAGI (reference sequence). The CDR3 protein is CASSPSANTEAFF.

The rearrangement joins TRBV12-3 or TRBV12-4 to TRBJ1-3; the TCRdb call, TRBD1, lacks DNA for checking. The CDR3 extends over 13 amino acids. This CDR3 reads CASSPGAGNTIYF.

The chain couples TRBV29-1 to TRBJ2-7; no DNA is available, so the TRBD2 call from TCRdb remains unchecked. CDR1 and CDR2 (germline): SQVTM, ANQGSEA. The CDR3 has 15 amino acids. The CDR3 sequence is CSVEVTPGTNYEQYF.

The chain recombines TRBV29-1 with TRBJ1-3. CDR1 SQVTM and CDR2 ANQGSEA come from the germline V gene. The CDR3 is 16 amino acids. The CDR3: CSVHSGTPDSGNTIYF.

The genes are TRBV29-1 and TRBJ2-1. CDR3 length equals 13 residues. Germline values: CDR1 SQVTM, CDR2 ANQGSEA. The CDR3 reads CSVVVSSYNEQFF.

The chain is built from TRBV4-2 and TRBJ2-7; TCRdb gives TRBD1 as the D gene, but with no DNA this cannot be confirmed. Looked up from germline, CDR1 is LGHNA and CDR2 is YNFKEQ. The CDR3 length is 15 residues. The CDR3 sequence is CASSQELQGSYEQYF.

This chain uses TRBV6-5 with TRBJ2-5; TCRdb proposes TRBD2, but this gene call is untestable without DNA. Germline V gene data show CDR1 as MNHEY and CDR2 as SVGAGI. The CDR3 is made up of 15 amino acids. Here the CDR3 reads CASSLWGGVQETQYF.

V is TRBV7-9 and J is TRBJ2-2. The CDR3 runs 13 residues. The germline gives CDR1 SEHNR, CDR2 FQNEAQ (reference sequence). Here the CDR3 reads CASSLVGLGELFF.

This chain links TRBV7-6 with TRBJ2-1. This CDR3 contains 15 residues. Germline lookup yields CDR1 SGHVS and CDR2 FNYEAQ. This CDR3 is CASSLDGQLLDEQFF.

The V gene is TRBV29-1, the J gene TRBJ2-1; TCRdb reports TRBD2, a call that lacks DNA to check it against. CDR3 length: 15 residues. Germline CDR1 and CDR2: SQVTM and ANQGSEA. CDR3 residues: CSLVLAGLPYNEQFF.

The chain couples TRBV28 to TRBJ2-3. The CDR3 totals 14 residues. The germline CDR1 and CDR2 sequences are MDHEN and SYDVKM. The CDR3 loop reads CASSNLKPTDTQYF.

The chain couples TRBV29-1 to TRBJ2-7; TCRdb indicates TRBD2, and absent DNA this call remains unverified. CDR1 and CDR2 from the germline V gene are SQVTM and ANQGSEA. This CDR3 contains 17 residues. CDR3 residues: CSVYGTSGGSRSYEQYF.

V is TRBV28 and J is TRBJ2-1; the D gene TCRdb calls, TRBD1, cannot be checked with no DNA. The germline CDR1 and CDR2 sequences are MDHEN and SYDVKM. The CDR3 runs 14 residues. CDR3 region: CASSRDRVINEQFF.

This rearrangement joins TRBV9 to TRBJ2-3; the TCRdb D gene call, TRBD1, has no DNA to confirm it. The V gene's germline CDR1 is SGDLS and CDR2 YYNGEE. The CDR3 contains 13 residues. The CDR3 sequence is CASSSGNPDTQYF.

The chain uses TRBV28 and TRBJ2-1; TCRdb calls TRBD2, which cannot be checked without DNA. This CDR3 spans 15 amino acids. From germline, CDR1 is MDHEN and CDR2 SYDVKM. The CDR3 sequence is CASRNTLTGYNEQFF.